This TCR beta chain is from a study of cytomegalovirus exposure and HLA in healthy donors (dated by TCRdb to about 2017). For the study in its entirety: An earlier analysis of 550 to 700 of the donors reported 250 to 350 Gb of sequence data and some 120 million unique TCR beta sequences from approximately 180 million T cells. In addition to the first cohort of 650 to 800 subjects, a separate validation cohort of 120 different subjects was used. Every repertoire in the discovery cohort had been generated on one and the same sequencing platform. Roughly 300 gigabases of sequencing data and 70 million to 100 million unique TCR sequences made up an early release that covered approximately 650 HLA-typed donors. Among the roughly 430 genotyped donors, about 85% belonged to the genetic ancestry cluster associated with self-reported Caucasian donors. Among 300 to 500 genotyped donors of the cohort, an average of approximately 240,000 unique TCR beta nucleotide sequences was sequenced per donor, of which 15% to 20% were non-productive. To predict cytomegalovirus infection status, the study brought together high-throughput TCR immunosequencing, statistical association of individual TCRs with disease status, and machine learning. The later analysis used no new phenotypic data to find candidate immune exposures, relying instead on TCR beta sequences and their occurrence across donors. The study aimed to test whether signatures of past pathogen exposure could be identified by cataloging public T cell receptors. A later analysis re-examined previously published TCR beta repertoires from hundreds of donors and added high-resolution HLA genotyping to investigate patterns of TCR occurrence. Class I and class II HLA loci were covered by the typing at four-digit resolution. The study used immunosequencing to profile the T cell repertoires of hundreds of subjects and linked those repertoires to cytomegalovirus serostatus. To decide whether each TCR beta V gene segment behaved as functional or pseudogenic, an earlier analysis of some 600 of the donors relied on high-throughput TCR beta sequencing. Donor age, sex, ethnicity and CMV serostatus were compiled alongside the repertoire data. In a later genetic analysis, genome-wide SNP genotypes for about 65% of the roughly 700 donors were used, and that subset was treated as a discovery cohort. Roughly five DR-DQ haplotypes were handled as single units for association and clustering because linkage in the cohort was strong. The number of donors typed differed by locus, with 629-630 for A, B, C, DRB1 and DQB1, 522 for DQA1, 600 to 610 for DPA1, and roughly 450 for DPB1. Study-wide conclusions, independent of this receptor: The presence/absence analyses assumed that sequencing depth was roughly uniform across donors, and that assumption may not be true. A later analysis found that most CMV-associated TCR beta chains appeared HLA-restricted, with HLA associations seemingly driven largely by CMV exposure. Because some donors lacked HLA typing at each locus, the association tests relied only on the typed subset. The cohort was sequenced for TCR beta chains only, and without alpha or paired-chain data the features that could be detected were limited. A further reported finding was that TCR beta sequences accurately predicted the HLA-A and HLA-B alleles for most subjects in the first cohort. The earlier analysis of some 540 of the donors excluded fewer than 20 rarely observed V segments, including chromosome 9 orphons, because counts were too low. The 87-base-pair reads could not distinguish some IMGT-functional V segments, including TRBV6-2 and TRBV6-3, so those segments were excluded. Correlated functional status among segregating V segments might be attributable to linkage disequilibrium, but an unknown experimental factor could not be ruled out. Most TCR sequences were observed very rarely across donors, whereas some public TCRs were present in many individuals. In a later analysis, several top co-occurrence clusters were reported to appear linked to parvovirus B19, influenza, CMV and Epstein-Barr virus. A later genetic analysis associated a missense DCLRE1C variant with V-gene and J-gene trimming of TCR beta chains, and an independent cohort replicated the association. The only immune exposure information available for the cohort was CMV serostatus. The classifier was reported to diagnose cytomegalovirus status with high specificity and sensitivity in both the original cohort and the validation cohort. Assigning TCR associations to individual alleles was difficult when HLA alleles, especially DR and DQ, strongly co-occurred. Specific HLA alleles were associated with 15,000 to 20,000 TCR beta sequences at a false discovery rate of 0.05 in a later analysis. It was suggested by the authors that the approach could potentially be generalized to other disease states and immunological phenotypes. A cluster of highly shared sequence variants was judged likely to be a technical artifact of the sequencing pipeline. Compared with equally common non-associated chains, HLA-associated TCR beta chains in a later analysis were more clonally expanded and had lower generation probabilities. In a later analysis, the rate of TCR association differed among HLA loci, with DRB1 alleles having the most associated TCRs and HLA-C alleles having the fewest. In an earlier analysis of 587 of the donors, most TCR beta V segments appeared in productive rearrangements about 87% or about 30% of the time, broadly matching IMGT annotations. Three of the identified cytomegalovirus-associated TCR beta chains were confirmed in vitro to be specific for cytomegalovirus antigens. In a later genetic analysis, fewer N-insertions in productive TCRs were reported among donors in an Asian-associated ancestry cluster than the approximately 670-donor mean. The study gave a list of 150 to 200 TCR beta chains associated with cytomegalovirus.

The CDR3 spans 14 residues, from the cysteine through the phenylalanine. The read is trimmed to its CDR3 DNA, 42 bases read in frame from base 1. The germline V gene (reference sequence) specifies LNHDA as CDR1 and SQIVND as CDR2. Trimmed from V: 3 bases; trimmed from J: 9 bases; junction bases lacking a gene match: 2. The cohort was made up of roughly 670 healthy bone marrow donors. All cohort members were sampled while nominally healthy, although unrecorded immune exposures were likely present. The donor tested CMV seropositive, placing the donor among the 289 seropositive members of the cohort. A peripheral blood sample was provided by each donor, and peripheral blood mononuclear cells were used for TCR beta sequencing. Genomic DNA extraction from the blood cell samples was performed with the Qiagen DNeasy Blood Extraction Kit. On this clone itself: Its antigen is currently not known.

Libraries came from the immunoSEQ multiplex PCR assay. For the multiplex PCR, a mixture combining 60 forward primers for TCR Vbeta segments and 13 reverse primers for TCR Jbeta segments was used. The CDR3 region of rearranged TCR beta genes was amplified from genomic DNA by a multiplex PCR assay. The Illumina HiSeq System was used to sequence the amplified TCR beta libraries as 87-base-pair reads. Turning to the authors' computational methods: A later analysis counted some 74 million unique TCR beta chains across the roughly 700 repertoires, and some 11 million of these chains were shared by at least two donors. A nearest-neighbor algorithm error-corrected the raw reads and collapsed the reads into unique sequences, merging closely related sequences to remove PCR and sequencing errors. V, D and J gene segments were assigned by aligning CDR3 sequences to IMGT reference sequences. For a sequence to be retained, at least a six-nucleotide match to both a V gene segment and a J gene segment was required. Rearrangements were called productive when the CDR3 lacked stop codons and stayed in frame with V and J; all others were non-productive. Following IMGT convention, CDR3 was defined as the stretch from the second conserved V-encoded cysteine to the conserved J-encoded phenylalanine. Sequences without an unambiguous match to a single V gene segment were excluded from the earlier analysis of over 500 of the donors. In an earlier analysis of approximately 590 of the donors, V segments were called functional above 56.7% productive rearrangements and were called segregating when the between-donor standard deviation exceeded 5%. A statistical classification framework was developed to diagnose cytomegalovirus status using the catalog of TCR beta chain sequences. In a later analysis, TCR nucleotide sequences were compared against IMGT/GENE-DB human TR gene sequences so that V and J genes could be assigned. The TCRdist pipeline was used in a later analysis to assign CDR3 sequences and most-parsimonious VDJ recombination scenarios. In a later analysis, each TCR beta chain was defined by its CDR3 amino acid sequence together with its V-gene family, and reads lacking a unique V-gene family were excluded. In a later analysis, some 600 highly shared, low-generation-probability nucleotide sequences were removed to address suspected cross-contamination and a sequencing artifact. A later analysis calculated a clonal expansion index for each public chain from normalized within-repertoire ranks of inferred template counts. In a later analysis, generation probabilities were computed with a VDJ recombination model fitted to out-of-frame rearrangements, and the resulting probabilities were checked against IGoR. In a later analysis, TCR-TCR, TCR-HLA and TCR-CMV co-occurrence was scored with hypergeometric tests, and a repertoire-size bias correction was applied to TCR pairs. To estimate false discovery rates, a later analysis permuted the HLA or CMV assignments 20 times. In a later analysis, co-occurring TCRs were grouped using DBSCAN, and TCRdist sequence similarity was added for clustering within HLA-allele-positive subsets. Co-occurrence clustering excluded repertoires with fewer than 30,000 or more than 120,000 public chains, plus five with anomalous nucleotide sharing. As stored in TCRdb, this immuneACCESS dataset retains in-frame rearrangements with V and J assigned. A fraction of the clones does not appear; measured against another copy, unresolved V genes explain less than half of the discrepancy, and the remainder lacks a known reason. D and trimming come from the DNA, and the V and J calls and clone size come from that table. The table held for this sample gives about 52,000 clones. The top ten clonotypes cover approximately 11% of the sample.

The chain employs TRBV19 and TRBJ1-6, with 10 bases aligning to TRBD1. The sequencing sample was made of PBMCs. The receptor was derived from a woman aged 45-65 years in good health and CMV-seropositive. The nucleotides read TGTGCCAGTAGTATGGGACAGGGGCGTTCACCCCTCCACTTT. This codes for CASSMGQGRSPLHF.